A single sample gave rise to the 19 T cell receptor beta chains below, sequenced in a study of blood T cell repertoires in COVID-19. TCRdb's copy holds only in-frame clones and misses some; the assay was immunoSEQ multiplex PCR. The sample includes around 260,000 clones, roughly four fifths of them seen just once. Sample: peripheral blood. Receptor source: a woman in her fifties or sixties who had recovered from COVID-19.

This chain joins TRBV7-3 and TRBJ2-1, with 9 bases that match TRBD1. Trimming took 4 bases from V and 7 from J; bases not matched to a gene: 11. There are 16 residues in the CDR3. Germline CDR1 and CDR2: SGHTA and FQGTGA. The CDR3 bases are TGTGCCAGCAGCTCTTACAGGGGGCTCATTGTAAATGAGCAGTTCTTC. Translation: CASSSYRGLIVNEQFF.

The genes are TRBV7-2 and TRBJ2-7; D unresolved. V shed 1 base and J shed 4 bases, with 5 bases lying between them. This CDR3 region has 12 residues. Germline V CDR1 and CDR2: SGHTA, FQGNSA. The CDR3 DNA reads TGTGCCAGCAGCTTAGTCCTGTACGAGCAGTACTTC. It translates to CASSLVLYEQYF.

This chain uses TRBV6-6 with TRBJ1-1; D uncertain. The germline V gene encodes CDR1 MNHNY and CDR2 SVGAGI (reference sequence). V was clipped by 4 bases and J by 1 base, with 10 bases between them. The CDR3 contains 14 residues. Written as DNA, the CDR3 is TGTGCCAGCAGTTTTCCGGAGTGGAACACTGAAGCTTTCTTT. Its protein product is CASSFPEWNTEAFF.

The V and J genes are TRBV6-5 and TRBJ1-5; perhaps TRBD1 as D (6 bases). Trimming stripped 9 bases from V and 5 bases from J, with 14 bases between. Germline CDR1 reads MNHEY; CDR2 reads SVGAGI. CDR3 size: 13 residues. The CDR3: CASSDRSHQPQHF. In DNA form, the CDR3 reads TGTGCCAGTTCGGACAGATCCCATCAGCCCCAGCATTTT.

The gene calls are TRBV27 and TRBJ2-2; D is undetermined. Germline CDR1 and CDR2: MNHEY and SMNVEV (reference sequence). The CDR3 contains 15 residues. With 5 bases removed from V and 2 bases from J, the gap between germline ends came to 12 bases. The CDR3 reads CASSARLLNTGELFF. The CDR3 DNA follows: TGTGCCAGCAGTGCCCGACTCCTAAACACCGGGGAGCTGTTTTTT.

This chain joins TRBV10-2 and TRBJ2-5; 7 bases agree with TRBD2. The germline V gene encodes CDR1 WSHSY and CDR2 SAAADI. The V gene end was trimmed by 3 bases and the J gene end by 3 bases; junction bases not matched to a gene: 7. The CDR3 runs 15 residues. The CDR3 loop is CASSDPGRGEETQYF. The CDR3, as DNA: TGCGCCAGCAGTGACCCGGGACGGGGGGAAGAGACCCAGTACTTC.

The CDR3 spells CASSQDQGRVDQPQHF. CDR3 DNA sequence: TGTGCCAGCAGCCAAGATCAAGGGAGGGTTGATCAGCCCCAGCATTTT. V gene TRBV4-2 combines with J gene TRBJ1-5; D call uncertain. V gave up 0 bases and J gave up 5 bases, with 14 bases separating them. The germline CDR1 and CDR2 sequences are LGHNA and YNFKEQ. The CDR3 sequence is 16 residues long.

The gene calls are TRBV19 and TRBJ1-5; 11 bases align to TRBD1. The length of the CDR3 is 17 residues. V was pared by 4 bases and J by 0 bases, with 5 bases of the junction left unmatched. Germline-derived CDR1 and CDR2 are LNHDA and SQIVND (reference sequence). CDR3 loop: CASSRDRGFSSNQPQHF. The DNA of the CDR3 is TGTGCCAGTAGTAGGGACAGGGGGTTTTCTAGCAATCAGCCCCAGCATTTT.

The chain recombines TRBV29-1 with TRBJ2-3, with 10 bases that match TRBD1. The CDR3 is made up of 15 amino acids. Germline V lookup: CDR1 SQVTM, CDR2 ANQGSEA. Trimming took 7 bases from V and 1 from J; bases not matched to a gene: 8. The DNA of the CDR3 is TGCAGCGCTAGCCGAGGGACAGGGGGCACAGATACGCAGTATTTT. This codes for CSASRGTGGTDTQYF.

The sample holds a few counts of this clone. V is TRBV27 and J is TRBJ1-6; the D gene is possibly TRBD1 (6 bases). Trimming cost V 10 bases and J 8 bases, with 15 bases left between them. Germline CDR1 is MNHEY and CDR2 is SMNVEV (reference sequence). This CDR3 is 13 amino acids long. CDR3 DNA sequence: TGTGCCACCGCATTGGGGGCGGATTCACCCCTCCACTTT. It translates to CATALGADSPLHF.

The V call is TRBV20-1, the J call TRBJ1-6; D is unclear. The CDR3 has 11 residues. V dropped 3 bases and J dropped 13 bases, with 10 bases sitting between them. Looked up from germline, CDR1 is DFQATT and CDR2 is SNEGSKA (reference sequence). CDR3 residues: CSARRIPPLHF. The DNA of the CDR3 is TGCAGTGCTAGGCGCATTCCTCCCCTCCACTTT.

This clone showed up just once. This rearrangement joins TRBV7-9 to TRBJ2-1; maybe TRBD2 (7 bases). Trimming shortened V by 4 bases and J by 1 base, and 20 bases separated the two germline ends. Germline assignment: CDR1 SEHNR and CDR2 FQNEAQ (reference sequence). The CDR3 is 18 amino acids. The CDR3 spells CASSSARGGGLSYNEQFF. Written as DNA, the CDR3 is TGTGCCAGCAGCTCAGCGAGGGGCGGGGGCCTTTCCTACAATGAGCAGTTCTTC.

V and J are TRBV9 and TRBJ2-3, with D possibly matching TRBD2 (6 bases). In germline, CDR1 is SGDLS, CDR2 YYNGEE. V dropped 0 bases and J dropped 4 bases, with 12 bases sitting between them. The CDR3 extends over 15 amino acids. Here the CDR3 reads CASSVDGRGADTQYF. The CDR3 coding sequence is TGTGCCAGCAGCGTAGACGGGAGAGGGGCAGATACGCAGTATTTT.

The V gene is TRBV7-2, the J gene TRBJ2-3; 11 bases fit TRBD1. The CDR3 extends over 17 amino acids. Germline loops: CDR1 SGHTA, CDR2 FQGNSA. The J segment lost 1 base and the V segment lost 6 bases, leaving 9 bases of the junction unmatched. CDR3 sequence: CASSYPDRGRGTDTQYF. CDR3 in DNA: TGTGCCAGCAGTTACCCGGACAGGGGGCGAGGCACAGATACGCAGTATTTT.

The gene calls are TRBV7-9 and TRBJ1-1; 8 bases align to TRBD1. This CDR3 is built from 13 residues. The junction had 4 bases not matched to a gene; V was cut back by 6 bases and J by 4 bases. CDR1 SEHNR and CDR2 FQNEAQ come from the germline V gene (reference sequence). In nucleotides, the CDR3 is TGTGCCAGCAGGGCAGGGGGCGGCACTGAAGCTTTCTTT. As protein: CASRAGGGTEAFF.

The chain links TRBV4-2 to TRBJ1-4, with D possibly matching TRBD1 (5 bases). The V gene lost 1 base and the J gene lost 2 bases, with 5 bases spanning the gap. This CDR3 is 14 amino acids long. Germline-derived CDR1 and CDR2 are LGHNA and YNFKEQ. CDR3 sequence: CASSQGGTNEKLFF. The CDR3 coding sequence is TGTGCCAGCAGCCAAGGGGGCACTAATGAAAAACTGTTTTTT.

This clone was detected many times. This rearrangement joins TRBV24-1 to TRBJ1-1; no firm D call. V dropped 5 bases and J dropped 1 base, with 10 bases sitting between them. The CDR3 length is 14 residues. The germline gives CDR1 KGHDR, CDR2 SFDVKD. CDR3 protein: CATSGSRENTEAFF. The CDR3 nucleotides read TGTGCCACCAGTGGTTCCCGAGAGAACACTGAAGCTTTCTTT.

The V and J genes are TRBV19 and TRBJ1-2; 10 bases match TRBD1. CDR1 is LNHDA, CDR2 SQIVND, per germline (reference sequence). The CDR3 extends over 16 amino acids. The V and J ends lost 4 bases and 2 bases, in that order; junction bases with no gene match: 7. CDR3 DNA: TGTGCCAGTAGTAGTTCCGACAGGGGGCGGAACTATGGCTACACCTTC. It translates to CASSSSDRGRNYGYTF.

The rearrangement joins TRBV6-6 to TRBJ2-2; TRBD1 matches at 8 bases. This CDR3 is built from 14 residues. From germline, CDR1 is MNHNY and CDR2 SVGAGI (reference sequence). The junction had 9 bases not matched to a gene; V was cut back by 6 bases and J by 9 bases. In DNA, the CDR3 is TGTGCCAGCAGGGCCACAGGGGGTAGCTGGGAGCTGTTTTTT. Protein product: CASRATGGSWELFF.